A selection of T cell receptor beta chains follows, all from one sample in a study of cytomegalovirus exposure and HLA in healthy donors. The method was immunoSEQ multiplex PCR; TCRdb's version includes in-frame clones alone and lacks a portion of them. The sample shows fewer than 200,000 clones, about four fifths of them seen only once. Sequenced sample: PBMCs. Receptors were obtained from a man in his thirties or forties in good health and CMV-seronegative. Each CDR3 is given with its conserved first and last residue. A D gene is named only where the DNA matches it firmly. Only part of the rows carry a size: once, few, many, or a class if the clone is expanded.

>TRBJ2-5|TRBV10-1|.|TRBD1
CASSQGAEGTQYF
TGCGCCAGCAGTCAGGGGGCTGAGGGGACCCAGTACTTC
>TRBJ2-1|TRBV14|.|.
CASSRSRGKYNEQFF
TGTGCCAGCAGCCGATCTAGGGGAAAGTACAATGAGCAGTTCTTC
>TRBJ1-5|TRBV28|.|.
CASSLYGGGGNQPQHF
TGTGCCAGCAGTTTATATGGGGGGGGTGGGAATCAGCCCCAGCATTTT
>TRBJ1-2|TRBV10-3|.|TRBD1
CAISEGQGATANYGYTF
TGTGCCATCAGTGAGGGACAGGGGGCGACCGCTAACTATGGCTACACCTTC
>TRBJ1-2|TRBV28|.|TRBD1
CASSLSTGWGYTF
TGTGCCAGCAGTTTATCGACAGGGTGGGGCTACACCTTC
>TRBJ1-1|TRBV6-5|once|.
CASSRRPGKAFF
TGTGCCAGCAGTAGACGCCCGGGGAAAGCTTTCTTT
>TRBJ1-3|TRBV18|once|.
CASSGLSGSGNTIYF
TGTGCCAGCTCCGGACTTTCGGGCTCTGGAAACACCATATATTTT
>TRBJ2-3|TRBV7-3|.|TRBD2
CASSLSGPKPGLAGEADTQYF
TGTGCCAGCAGCTTAAGTGGGCCGAAGCCCGGACTAGCGGGAGAAGCAGATACGCAGTATTTT
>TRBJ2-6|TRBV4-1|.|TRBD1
CASSLDSINRRDSYSGANVLTF
TGCGCCAGCAGCCTCGACAGCATAAACCGTCGGGACAGTTACTCTGGGGCCAACGTCCTGACTTTC
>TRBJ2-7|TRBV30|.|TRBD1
CAWNRGEYEQYF
TGTGCCTGGAACAGGGGCGAGTACGAGCAGTACTTC
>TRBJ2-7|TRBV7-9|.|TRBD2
CSSSLASGAPYEQYF
TGTTCCAGCAGCTTAGCTAGCGGAGCACCCTACGAGCAGTACTTC
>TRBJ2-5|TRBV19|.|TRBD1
CASSRDRGETQYF
TGTGCCAGTAGTAGGGACAGGGGAGAGACCCAGTACTTC
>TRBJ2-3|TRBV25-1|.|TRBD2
CASSWTSGKGDTQYF
TGTGCCAGCTCCTGGACTAGCGGGAAGGGGGATACGCAGTATTTT
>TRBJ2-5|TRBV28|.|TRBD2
CASSPSGGQETQYF
TGTGCCAGCAGTCCGAGCGGGGGCCAGGAGACCCAGTACTTC
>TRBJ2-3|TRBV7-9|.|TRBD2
CASSLVGLAGIRTDTQYF
TGTGCCAGCAGCTTAGTAGGGCTAGCGGGGATACGCACAGATACGCAGTATTTT
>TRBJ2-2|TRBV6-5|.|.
CASSSPGAVAGELFF
TGTGCCAGCAGTTCTCCAGGGGCCGTCGCCGGGGAGCTGTTTTTT
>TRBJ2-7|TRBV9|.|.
CASSVGHSYEQYF
TGTGCCAGCAGCGTCGGACACTCCTACGAGCAGTACTTC
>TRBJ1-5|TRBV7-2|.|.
CASSVGSPAQPQHF
TGTGCCAGCAGCGTCGGGTCCCCGGCCCAGCCCCAGCATTTT
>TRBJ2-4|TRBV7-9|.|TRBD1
CASSFQTGTNIQYF
TGTGCCAGCAGCTTTCAGACAGGGACCAACATTCAGTACTTC
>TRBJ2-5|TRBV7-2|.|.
CASRGGAAYQETQYF
TGTGCCAGCAGGGGGGGAGCGGCGTACCAAGAGACCCAGTACTTC
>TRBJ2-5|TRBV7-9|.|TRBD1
CASSSSGTGVQETQYF
TGTGCCAGCAGCTCCTCCGGGACAGGGGTCCAAGAGACCCAGTACTTC
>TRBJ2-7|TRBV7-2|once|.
CASSLAREGEQYF
TGTGCCAGCAGCTTAGCCCGGGAAGGAGAGCAGTACTTC
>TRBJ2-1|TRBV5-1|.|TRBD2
CASSLAISAGGYNEQFF
TGCGCCAGCAGCTTGGCTATCTCAGCGGGGGGGTACAATGAGCAGTTCTTC
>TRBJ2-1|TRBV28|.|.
CASSPQAYSYNEQFF
TGTGCCAGCAGTCCACAGGCTTACTCCTACAATGAGCAGTTCTTC
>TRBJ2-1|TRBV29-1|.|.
CSGVTGFLYNEQFF
TGCAGCGGAGTGACAGGTTTTCTCTACAATGAGCAGTTCTTC
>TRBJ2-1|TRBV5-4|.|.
CASFRDTRIDEQFF
TGTGCAAGTTTCCGGGACACAAGGATCGATGAGCAGTTCTTC
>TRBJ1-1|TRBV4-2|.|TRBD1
CASSRRQGNTEAFF
TGTGCCAGCAGCCGCCGACAGGGCAACACTGAAGCTTTCTTT
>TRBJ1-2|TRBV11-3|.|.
CASSLGRQRTYGYTF
TGTGCCAGCAGCTTAGGCCGCCAGAGGACTTATGGCTACACCTTC
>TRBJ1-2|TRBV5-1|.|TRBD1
CASSIITAGTGDYGYTF
TGCGCCAGCAGCATAATCACGGCGGGGACAGGGGACTATGGCTACACCTTC